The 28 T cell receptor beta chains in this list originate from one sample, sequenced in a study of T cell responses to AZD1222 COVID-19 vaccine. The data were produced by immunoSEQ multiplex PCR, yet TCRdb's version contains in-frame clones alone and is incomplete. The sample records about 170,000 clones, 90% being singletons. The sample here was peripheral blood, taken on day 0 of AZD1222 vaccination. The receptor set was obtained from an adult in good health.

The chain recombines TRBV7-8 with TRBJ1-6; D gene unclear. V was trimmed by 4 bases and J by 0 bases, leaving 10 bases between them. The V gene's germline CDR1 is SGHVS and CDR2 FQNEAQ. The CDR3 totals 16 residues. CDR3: CASSSDESSYNSPLHF. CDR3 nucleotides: TGTGCCAGCAGCTCGGACGAGAGCTCCTATAATTCACCCCTCCACTTT. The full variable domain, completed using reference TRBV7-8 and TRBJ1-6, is GAGVSQSPRYKVAKRGQDVALRCDPISGHVSLFWYQQALGQGPEFLTYFQNEAQLDKSGLPSDRFFAERPEGSVSTLKIQRTQQEDSAVYLCASSSDESSYNSPLHFGNGTRLTVT.

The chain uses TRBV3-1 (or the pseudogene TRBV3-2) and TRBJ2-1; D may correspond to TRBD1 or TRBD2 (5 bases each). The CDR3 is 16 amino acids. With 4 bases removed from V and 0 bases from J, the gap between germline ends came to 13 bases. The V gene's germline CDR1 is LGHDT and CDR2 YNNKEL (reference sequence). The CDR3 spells CASSLRDASSYNEQFF. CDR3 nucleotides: TGTGCCAGCAGCCTACGGGACGCCAGCTCCTACAATGAGCAGTTCTTC.

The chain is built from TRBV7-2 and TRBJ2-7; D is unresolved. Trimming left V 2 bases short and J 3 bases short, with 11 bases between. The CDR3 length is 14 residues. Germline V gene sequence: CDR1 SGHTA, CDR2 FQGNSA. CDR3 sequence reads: CASSLSEVGYEQYF. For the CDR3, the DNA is TGTGCCAGCAGCTTAAGCGAGGTCGGCTACGAGCAGTACTTC.

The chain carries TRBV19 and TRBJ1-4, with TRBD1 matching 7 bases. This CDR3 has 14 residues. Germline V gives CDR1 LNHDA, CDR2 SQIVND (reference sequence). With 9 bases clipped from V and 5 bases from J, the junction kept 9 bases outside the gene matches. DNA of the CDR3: TGTGCCAGCTCCAGGGGGGCCTTCAATGAAAAACTGTTTTTT. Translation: CASSRGAFNEKLFF.

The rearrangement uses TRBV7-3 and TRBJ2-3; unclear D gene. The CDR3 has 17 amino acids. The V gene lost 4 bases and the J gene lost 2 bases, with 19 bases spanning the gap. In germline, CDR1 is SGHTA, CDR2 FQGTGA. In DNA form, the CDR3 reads TGTGCCAGCAGCTCCCCTCACCGGGCCGGTGACACAGATACGCAGTATTTT. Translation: CASSSPHRAGDTDTQYF.

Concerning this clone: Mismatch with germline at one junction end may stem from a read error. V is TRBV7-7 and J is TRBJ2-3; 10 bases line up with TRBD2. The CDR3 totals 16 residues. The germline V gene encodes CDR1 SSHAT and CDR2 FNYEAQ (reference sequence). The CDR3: CASSLSSGGGPDTQYF. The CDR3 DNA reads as TGTGCTAGCAGCTTATCGAGCGGGGGGGGTCCAGATACGCAGTATTTT.

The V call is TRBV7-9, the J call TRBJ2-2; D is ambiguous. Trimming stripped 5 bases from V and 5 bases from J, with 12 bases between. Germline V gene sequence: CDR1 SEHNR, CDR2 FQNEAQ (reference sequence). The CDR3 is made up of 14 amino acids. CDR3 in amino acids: CASSPRARTGELFF. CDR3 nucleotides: TGTGCCAGCAGCCCACGGGCGCGTACCGGGGAGCTGTTTTTT.

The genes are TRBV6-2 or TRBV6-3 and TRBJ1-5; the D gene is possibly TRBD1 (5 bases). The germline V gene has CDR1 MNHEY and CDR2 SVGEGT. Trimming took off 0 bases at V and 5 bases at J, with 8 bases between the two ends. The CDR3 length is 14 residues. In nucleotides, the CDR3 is TGTGCCAGCAGTTACTCGGGGGGTCATCAGCCCCAGCATTTT. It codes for CASSYSGGHQPQHF.

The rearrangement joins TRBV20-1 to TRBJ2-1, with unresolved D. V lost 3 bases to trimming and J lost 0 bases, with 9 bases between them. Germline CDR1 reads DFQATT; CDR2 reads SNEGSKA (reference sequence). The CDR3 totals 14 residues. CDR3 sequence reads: CSASGSRSYNEQFF. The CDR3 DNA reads TGCAGTGCTAGTGGAAGTCGCTCCTACAATGAGCAGTTCTTC.

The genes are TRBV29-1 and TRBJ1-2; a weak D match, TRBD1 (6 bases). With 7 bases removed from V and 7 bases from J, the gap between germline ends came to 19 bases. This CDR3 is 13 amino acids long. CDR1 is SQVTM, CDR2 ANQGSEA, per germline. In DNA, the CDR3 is TGCAGCGCCGTACAGGGTACTCGCGGTGGCTACACCTTC. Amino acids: CSAVQGTRGGYTF.

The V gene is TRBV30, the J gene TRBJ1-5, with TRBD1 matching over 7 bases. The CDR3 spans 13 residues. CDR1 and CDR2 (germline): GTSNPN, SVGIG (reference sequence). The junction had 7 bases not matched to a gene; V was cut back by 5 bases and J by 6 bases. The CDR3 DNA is TGTGCCTGGTCGACAGGGATCGTTCAGCCCCAGCATTTT. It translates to CAWSTGIVQPQHF.

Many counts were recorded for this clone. In nucleotides, the CDR3 is TGTGCCAGCAGCAAAGGGGGCCGGAAGCATAAACCCCGTAGCAATCAGCCCCAGCATTTT. Translated: CASSKGGRKHKPRSNQPQHF. This chain uses TRBV21-1 with TRBJ1-5; no DNA check was done on the table's D call, TRBD1. TRBV21-1 is marked as a pseudogene. This CDR3 comprises 20 residues.

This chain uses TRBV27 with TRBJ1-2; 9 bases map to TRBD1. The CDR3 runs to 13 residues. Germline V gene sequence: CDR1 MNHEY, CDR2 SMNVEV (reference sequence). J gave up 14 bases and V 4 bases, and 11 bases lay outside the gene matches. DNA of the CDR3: TGTGCCAGCAGTTCACCGGACAGGGGAGGTAGGACCTTC. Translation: CASSSPDRGGRTF.

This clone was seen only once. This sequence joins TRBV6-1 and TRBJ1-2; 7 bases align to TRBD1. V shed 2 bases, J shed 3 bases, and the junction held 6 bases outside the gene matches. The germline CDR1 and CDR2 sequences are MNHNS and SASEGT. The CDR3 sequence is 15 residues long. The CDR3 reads CASSEYPGGDYGYTF. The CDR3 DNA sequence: TGTGCCAGCAGTGAATATCCAGGGGGGGACTATGGCTACACCTTC.

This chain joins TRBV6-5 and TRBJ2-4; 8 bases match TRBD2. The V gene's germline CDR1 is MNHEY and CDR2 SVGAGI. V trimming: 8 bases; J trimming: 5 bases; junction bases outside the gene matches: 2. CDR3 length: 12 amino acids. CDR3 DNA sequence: TGTGCCAGCCACGGGGGGGAAAACATTCAGTACTTC. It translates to CASHGGENIQYF.

Written as DNA, the CDR3 is TGTGCCAGTAGTATCAGTCAGTATAGCAATCAGCCCCAGCATTTT. Protein product: CASSISQYSNQPQHF. The V gene is TRBV19, the J gene TRBJ1-5, with D uncertain. The CDR3 spans 15 residues. Trimming left V 3 bases short and J 0 bases short, with 9 bases between. Germline lookup yields CDR1 LNHDA and CDR2 SQIVND (reference sequence).

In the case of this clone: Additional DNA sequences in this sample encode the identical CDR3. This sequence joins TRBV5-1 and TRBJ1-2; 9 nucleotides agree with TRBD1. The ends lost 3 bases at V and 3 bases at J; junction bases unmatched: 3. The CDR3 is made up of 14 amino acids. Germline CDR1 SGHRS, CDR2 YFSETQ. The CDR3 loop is CASSSGQGDYGYTF. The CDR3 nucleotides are TGCGCCAGCAGCTCGGGACAGGGCGACTATGGCTACACCTTC.

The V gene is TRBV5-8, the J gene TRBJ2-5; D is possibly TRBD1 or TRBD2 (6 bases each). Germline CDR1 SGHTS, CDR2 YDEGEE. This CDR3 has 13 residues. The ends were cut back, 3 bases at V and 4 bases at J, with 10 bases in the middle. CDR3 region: CASSSRGGETQYF. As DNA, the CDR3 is TGTGCCAGCAGCTCCAGGGGAGGAGAGACCCAGTACTTC.

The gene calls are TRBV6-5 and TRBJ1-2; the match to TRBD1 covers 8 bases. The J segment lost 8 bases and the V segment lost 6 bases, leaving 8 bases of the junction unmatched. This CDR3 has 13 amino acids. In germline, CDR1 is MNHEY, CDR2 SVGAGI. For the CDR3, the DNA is TGTGCCAGCAGAAAGCAGGGGGCGGAAGGCTACACCTTC. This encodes CASRKQGAEGYTF.

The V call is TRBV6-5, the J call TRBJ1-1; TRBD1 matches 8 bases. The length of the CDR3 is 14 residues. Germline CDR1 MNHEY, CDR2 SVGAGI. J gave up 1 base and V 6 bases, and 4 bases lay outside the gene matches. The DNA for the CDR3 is TGTGCCAGCAGGAACAGGGGGAGGAACACTGAAGCTTTCTTT. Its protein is CASRNRGRNTEAFF.

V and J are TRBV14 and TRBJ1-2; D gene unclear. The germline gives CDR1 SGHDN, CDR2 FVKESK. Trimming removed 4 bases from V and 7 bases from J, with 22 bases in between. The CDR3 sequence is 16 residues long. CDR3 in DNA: TGTGCCAGCAGCCCCCCTGCGACAAAGAACCCGGTTGGCTACACCTTC. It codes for CASSPPATKNPVGYTF.

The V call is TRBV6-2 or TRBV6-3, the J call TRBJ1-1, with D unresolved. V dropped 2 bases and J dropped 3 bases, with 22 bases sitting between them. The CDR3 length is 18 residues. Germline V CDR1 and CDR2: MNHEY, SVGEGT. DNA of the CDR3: TGTGCCAGCAGTTACGAGCTGGGCCCCCCGTTAAGGGACACTGAAGCTTTCTTT. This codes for CASSYELGPPLRDTEAFF.

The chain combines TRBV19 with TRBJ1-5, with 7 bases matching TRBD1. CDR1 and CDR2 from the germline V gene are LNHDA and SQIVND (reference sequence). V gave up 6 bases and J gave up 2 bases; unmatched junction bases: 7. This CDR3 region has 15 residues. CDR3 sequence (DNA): TGTGCCAGTAGCTCAGGGGGTAATGGCAATCAGCCCCAGCATTTT. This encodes CASSSGGNGNQPQHF. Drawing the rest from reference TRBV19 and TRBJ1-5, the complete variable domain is DGGITQSPKYLFRKEGQNVTLSCEQNLNHDAMYWYRQDPGQGLRLIYYSQIVNDFQKGDIAEGYSVSREKKESFPLTVTSAQKNPTAFYLCASSSGGNGNQPQHFGDGTRLSIL.

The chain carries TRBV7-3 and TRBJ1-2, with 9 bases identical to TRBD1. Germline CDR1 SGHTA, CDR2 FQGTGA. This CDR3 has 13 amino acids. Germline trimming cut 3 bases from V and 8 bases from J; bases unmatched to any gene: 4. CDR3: CASSLDRGGGYTF. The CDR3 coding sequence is TGTGCCAGCAGCTTGGACAGGGGAGGCGGCTACACCTTC.

As DNA, the CDR3 is TGTGCCAGCTCCGCGGGGTTGGACTATGGCTACACCTTC. Translating it yields CASSAGLDYGYTF. This sequence joins TRBV18 and TRBJ1-2; no clear D gene. V shed 6 bases and J shed 3 bases, with 11 bases lying between them. Germline lookup yields CDR1 KGHSH and CDR2 LQKENI. This CDR3 contains 13 residues.

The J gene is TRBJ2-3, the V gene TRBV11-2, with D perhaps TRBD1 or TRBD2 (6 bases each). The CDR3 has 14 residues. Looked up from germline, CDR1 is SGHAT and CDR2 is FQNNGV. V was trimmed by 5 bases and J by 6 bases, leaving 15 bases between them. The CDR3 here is CASSRDWGADTQYF. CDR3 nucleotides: TGTGCCAGCAGCCGGGACTGGGGGGCGGATACGCAGTATTTT.

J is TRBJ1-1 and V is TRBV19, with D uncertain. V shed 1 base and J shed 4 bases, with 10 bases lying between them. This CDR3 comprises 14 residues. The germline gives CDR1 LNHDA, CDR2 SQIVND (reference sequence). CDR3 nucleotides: TGTGCCAGTAGTATAGGCAACATGGGCACTGAAGCTTTCTTT. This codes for CASSIGNMGTEAFF.

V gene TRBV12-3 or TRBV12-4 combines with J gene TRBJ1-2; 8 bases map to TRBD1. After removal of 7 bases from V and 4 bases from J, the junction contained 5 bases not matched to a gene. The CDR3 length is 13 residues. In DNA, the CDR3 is TGTGCCAGCAATGGGGACAGGTTCTATGGCTACACCTTC. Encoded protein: CASNGDRFYGYTF.